The rows below give T cell receptor beta chains drawn from one sample of a study of T cells in Graves' hyperthyroidism and ophthalmopathy. Using its own MiXCR run on the multiplex PCR reads, TCRdb lists one record per CDR3 protein. The sample has about 590,000 distinct CDR3 sequences, about 15% seen once. The sample comprised blood. These receptors were collected from a woman between 25 and 40 years old with Graves' hyperthyroidism. The conserved cysteine and the conserved F or W are not part of the CDR3 here. The order of the fields is CDR3 protein, CDR3 length, J gene, V gene.

ASKRGTGVNEQY 12 TRBJ2-7 TRBV28
ASGPPPAANYGYT 13 TRBJ1-2 TRBV7-2
ASSTSGDRGLGYT 13 TRBJ1-2 TRBV25-1
ASSGRQGGGTEAF 13 TRBJ1-1 TRBV3-1
ASSLTPPDEQF 11 TRBJ2-1 TRBV7-3
AIRGRGQDYGYT 12 TRBJ1-2 TRBV10-3
ASSYGDRGLGNQPQH 15 TRBJ1-5 TRBV6-2/TRBV6-3
ASSSSLAGGRVMYNEQF 17 TRBJ2-1 TRBV13
SVGGGRGSYEQY 12 TRBJ2-7 TRBV29-1
ASSRRESTPNRETQY 15 TRBJ2-5 TRBV5-8
ALSLAGGNTGELF 13 TRBJ2-2 TRBV2
ASSTEGAISYGYT 13 TRBJ1-2 TRBV5-5
SARPRWSGSSYEQY 14 TRBJ2-7 TRBV20-1
ASSPPQGGGLYNEQF 15 TRBJ2-1 TRBV11-3
ASSEGIGLAGGRSEQF 16 TRBJ2-1 TRBV2
ASSYSIWAGRYEQY 14 TRBJ2-7 TRBV6-2/TRBV6-3
ASSVGGPRSGNTIY 14 TRBJ1-3 TRBV2
ASSLGQGLQPGELF 14 TRBJ2-2 TRBV5-8
ASSQVAGGRDEQF 13 TRBJ2-1 TRBV3-1
ASSLGGAKDGNYGYT 15 TRBJ1-2 TRBV7-3
AISEGTVPPKNIQY 14 TRBJ2-4 TRBV10-3
AWSNGLSYNEQF 12 TRBJ2-1 TRBV30
ASSQDIDRGETQY 13 TRBJ2-5 TRBV6-2/TRBV6-3
ASSQGRATSGYEQY 14 TRBJ2-7 TRBV3-1
ASSGGTSRRTDTQY 14 TRBJ2-3 TRBV5-1
ASSYLGLASSTDTQY 15 TRBJ2-3 TRBV6-5
AIRGGAQDIQY 11 TRBJ2-4 TRBV10-3
SANRDPGLLEQY 12 TRBJ2-7 TRBV20-1